This T cell receptor (beta chain) was profiled in a study of T cell responses to AZD1222 COVID-19 vaccine. Sequenced by immunoSEQ multiplex PCR; TCRdb stores in-frame clones only, minus some. The table shows 180,000 or so clones, with approximately 94% occurring only once. CDR1 is LGHDT and CDR2 is YNNKEL in the germline V gene (reference sequence). V lost 4 bases, J lost 3 bases, and 14 bases lay in between. The length of the CDR3 is 15 residues. Study-wide results and limits: Only a handful of people who got AZD1222 tested seropositive at baseline. Nearly half of unique spike-specific TCRs reportedly avoided B.1.351 and B.1.1.7 mutated regions. CD4 TCRs linked to vaccination spanned spike, dominating at 160-218 and 743-854. There were mostly white British donors and more females than males, and clonal diversity was possibly underestimated.

As regards this clone: Its antigen remains unknown.

V and J are TRBV3-1 (or the pseudogene TRBV3-2) and TRBJ2-3; D remains unclear. This clonotype was sampled from an adult who received the AZD1222 COVID-19 vaccine. Sample: peripheral blood, taken 28 days after the second AZD1222 dose. Written as DNA, the CDR3 is TGTGCCAGCAGCCTTCTGTTCGTGGGAACAGATACGCAGTATTTT. It encodes CASSLLFVGTDTQYF.